The 13 T cell receptor beta chains below all came from one sample that was sequenced in a study of cytomegalovirus exposure and HLA in healthy donors. The PCR employed 60 Vbeta primers together with 13 Jbeta primers. Sequenced by immunoSEQ multiplex PCR; TCRdb stores in-frame clones only, minus some. The table has approximately 160,000 clones, around 80% seen once. Sequenced: PBMCs. These receptors all come from a woman aged 45-60 years in good health and CMV-seropositive.

The rearrangement uses TRBV5-1 and TRBJ2-3, with 8 bases aligning to TRBD1. Per germline, CDR1 SGHRS and CDR2 YFSETQ. CDR3 length: 13 amino acids. Trimming removed 7 bases from V and 5 bases from J; junction bases left unmatched: 6. Here the CDR3 DNA reads TGCGCCAGCGGACAGGGTAACCTAGATACGCAGTATTTT. Residues: CASGQGNLDTQYF.

This clone came up a few times. V usage is TRBV5-1 and J usage is TRBJ1-1; D might be TRBD1 (6 bases). V was clipped by 3 bases and J by 6 bases, with 15 bases between them. The CDR3 is 14 amino acids. In germline, CDR1 is SGHRS, CDR2 YFSETQ. CDR3 coding DNA: TGCGCCAGCAGCTCACAGGGCACCGAACCTGAAGCTTTCTTT. It specifies CASSSQGTEPEAFF. Full variable domain (outside the CDR3, taken from reference TRBV5-1 and TRBJ1-1): KAGVTQTPRYLIKTRGQQVTLSCSPISGHRSVSWYQQTPGQGLQFLFEYFSETQRNKGNFPGRFSGRQFSNSRSEMNVSTLELGDSALYLCASSSQGTEPEAFFGQGTRLTVV.

The chain combines TRBV6-5 with TRBJ1-3, with TRBD1 identical over 7 bases. The V gene's germline CDR1 is MNHEY and CDR2 SVGAGI. The CDR3 runs 16 residues. V trimming: 0 bases; J trimming: 4 bases; junction bases outside the gene matches: 6. CDR3 region: CASSYSSPGQGNTIYF. The CDR3 nucleotides read TGTGCCAGCAGTTACTCGAGTCCGGGACAGGGAAACACCATATATTTT.

The chain uses TRBV27 and TRBJ1-5; 7 positions match TRBD1. With V trimmed by 5 bases and J by 5 bases, 9 bases remained unmatched. Germline CDR1 and CDR2: MNHEY and SMNVEV (reference sequence). The length of the CDR3 is 15 residues. The CDR3 sequence: CASSGTGVLDQPQHF. In DNA form, the CDR3 reads TGTGCCAGCAGTGGTACAGGGGTGTTAGATCAGCCCCAGCATTTT.

This chain connects TRBV7-2 to TRBJ2-1; TRBD2 agrees at 7 bases. The V gene's germline CDR1 is SGHTA and CDR2 FQGNSA. J was trimmed by 7 bases and V by 5 bases; bases with no gene match: 5. The CDR3 spans 13 residues. The CDR3 is CASSRDGGNEQFF. The DNA of the CDR3 is TGTGCCAGCAGCCGGGACGGGGGGAATGAGCAGTTCTTC.

The chain links TRBV7-2 to TRBJ1-2; tentative D call: TRBD1 (5 bases). Between the trimmed V and J ends, which lost 0 bases and 8 bases, there was a span of 22 bases. Germline loops: CDR1 SGHTA, CDR2 FQGNSA. The CDR3 is 17 residues long. The CDR3 nucleotides read TGTGCCAGCAGCTTAGCGCGTCGACAGCTACTACTTAGCGGCTACACCTTC. Its protein is CASSLARRQLLLSGYTF.

This clone was detected once. The rearrangement links TRBV10-3 to TRBJ1-3; 7 positions match TRBD1. Trimming cost V 11 bases and J 7 bases; bases outside gene matches: 8. CDR3 length: 12 residues. Per germline, CDR1 ENHRY and CDR2 SYGVKD. CDR3 nucleotide sequence: TGTGCCGGGGGACAGAATGTCAACACCATATATTTT. This gives the protein CAGGQNVNTIYF.

The rearrangement joins TRBV11-2 to TRBJ2-2; TRBD2 agrees at 7 bases. V trimming: 2 bases; J trimming: 6 bases; junction bases outside the gene matches: 6. Germline CDR1 and CDR2: SGHAT and FQNNGV. The CDR3 has 15 residues. CDR3 in DNA: TGTGCCAGCAGCTTAATAAGCGGGGTCTCCGGGGAGCTGTTTTTT. Protein product: CASSLISGVSGELFF. The full variable domain, with the rest looked up from reference TRBV11-2 and TRBJ2-2, is EAGVAQSPRYKIIEKRQSVAFWCNPISGHATLYWYQQILGQGPKLLIQFQNNGVVDDSQLPKDRFSAERLKGVDSTLKIQPAKLEDSAVYLCASSLISGVSGELFFGEGSRLTVL.

The V and J genes are TRBV9 and TRBJ2-1, with TRBD1 identical over 9 bases. The CDR3 has 15 residues. Losses at the gene ends were 4 bases for V and 6 bases for J; bases not matched to a gene: 8. CDR1 is SGDLS, CDR2 YYNGEE, per germline. CDR3 in DNA: TGTGCCAGCAGCTACGGGACAGGGCTCCTCAATGAGCAGTTCTTC. Translation gives CASSYGTGLLNEQFF.

The chain employs TRBV5-1 and TRBJ2-5; 11 bases match TRBD1. Judging by the DNA end, TRBJ2-7 fits better; the J call may be wrong. Germline V gene lookup returns CDR1 SGHRS and CDR2 YFSETQ. The CDR3 has 13 amino acids. CDR3 amino acids: CASSGQGANEQYF. The CDR3, as DNA: TGCGCCAGCAGCGGACAGGGGGCGAACGAGCAGTACTTC.

J is TRBJ2-7 and V is TRBV4-3; TRBD1 might be the D (6 bases). CDR1 and CDR2 from the germline V gene are LGHNA and YSLEER. The CDR3 loop spans 15 amino acids. Between the trimmed V and J ends, which lost 3 bases and 6 bases, there was a span of 18 bases. This chain's CDR3 is CASSHGDIRVGEQYF. The CDR3 DNA is TGCGCCAGCAGCCATGGGGACATTAGGGTAGGCGAGCAGTACTTC.

This CDR3 is CASSSPRGTRNSPLHF. CDR3 sequence (DNA): TGTGCCAGTAGTTCCCCCCGGGGGACCCGTAATTCACCCCTCCACTTT. V usage is TRBV19 and J usage is TRBJ1-6; TRBD1 is a possible D gene (5 bases). The germline V gene has CDR1 LNHDA and CDR2 SQIVND (reference sequence). This CDR3 is built from 16 residues. The V gene lost 5 bases and the J gene lost 6 bases, with 17 bases spanning the gap.

V is TRBV25-1 and J is TRBJ1-6, with unresolved D. The germline V gene encodes CDR1 MGHDK and CDR2 SYGVNS. V lost 2 bases, J lost 7 bases, and 6 bases lay in between. The CDR3 length is 13 residues. The CDR3 DNA follows: TGTGCCAGCAGTGAAAGAGTAAATTCACCCCTCCACTTT. Translated, it gives CASSERVNSPLHF.